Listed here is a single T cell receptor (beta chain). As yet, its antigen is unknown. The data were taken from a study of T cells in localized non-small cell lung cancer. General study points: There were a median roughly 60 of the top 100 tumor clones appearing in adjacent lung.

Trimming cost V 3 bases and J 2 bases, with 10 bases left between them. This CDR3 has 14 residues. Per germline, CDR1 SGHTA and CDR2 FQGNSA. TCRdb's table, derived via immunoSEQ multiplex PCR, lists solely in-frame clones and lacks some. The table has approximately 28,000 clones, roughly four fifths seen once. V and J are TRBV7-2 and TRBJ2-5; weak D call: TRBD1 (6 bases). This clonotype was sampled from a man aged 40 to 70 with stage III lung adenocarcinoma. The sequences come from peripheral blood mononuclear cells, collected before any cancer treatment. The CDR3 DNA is TGTGCCAGCAGCTTCGGGACACTGCAAGAGACCCAGTACTTC. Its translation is CASSFGTLQETQYF.